This T cell receptor beta chain is drawn from a study of response to subunit inactivated influenza vaccine. Study-wide results and limits: It was the authors' suggestion that each seasonal influenza vaccination recruits few new T cells.

This clonotype was recorded at least ten times. Its target is unknown. Looked up from germline, CDR1 is LGHNA and CDR2 is YNFKEQ. CDR3 length equals 12 residues. Trimming removed 2 bases at V and 4 bases at J, with 3 bases between. TCRdb re-called the RT-PCR reads with MiXCR, one entry per CDR3 protein. The data hold 500,000 to 650,000 distinct CDR3 sequences, with around 8% observed a single time. This chain connects TRBV4-2 to TRBJ1-5, with no clear D. This receptor was identified in a man in his fifties or sixties who received an inactivated influenza vaccine. The sequences come from PBMCs from blood, collected roughly 24 months after vaccination. The CDR3 loop is CASSQRNQPQHF. CDR3 coding DNA: TGTGCCAGCAGCCAACGTAATCAGCCCCAGCATTTT.